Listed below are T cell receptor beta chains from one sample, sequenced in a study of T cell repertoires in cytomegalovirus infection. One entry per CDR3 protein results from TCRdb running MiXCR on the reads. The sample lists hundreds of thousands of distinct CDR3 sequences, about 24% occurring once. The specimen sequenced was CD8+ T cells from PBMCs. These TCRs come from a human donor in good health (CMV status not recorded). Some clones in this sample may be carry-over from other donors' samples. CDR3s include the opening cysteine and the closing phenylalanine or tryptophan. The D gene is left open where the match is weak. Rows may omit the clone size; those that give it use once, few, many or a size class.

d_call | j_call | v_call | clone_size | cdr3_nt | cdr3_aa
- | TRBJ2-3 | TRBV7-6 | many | TGTGCCAGCAGCTTAGGAAGCGGACACACAGATACGCAGTATTTT | CASSLGSGHTDTQYF
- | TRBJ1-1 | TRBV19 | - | TGTGCCAGTGCCCCGGGACAATTGAACACTGAAGCTTTCTTT | CASAPGQLNTEAFF
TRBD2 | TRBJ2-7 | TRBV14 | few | TGTGCCAGCAGCCAAGAGGGACTAGCGGGGGGGCGATGGAACGAGCAGTACTTC | CASSQEGLAGGRWNEQYF
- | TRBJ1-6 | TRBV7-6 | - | TGTGCCAGCAGCTCGGGCCGCACAATGGCGAGCTCCTATAATTCACCCCTCCACTTT | CASSSGRTMASSYNSPLHF
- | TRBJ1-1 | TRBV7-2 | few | TGTGCCAGCAGCCCGGCGGTCCCTGAAGCTTTCTTT | CASSPAVPEAFF
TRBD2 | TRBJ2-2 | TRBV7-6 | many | TGTGCCAGCAGCTATAGCGGGGGAGACACCGGGGAGCTGTTTTTT | CASSYSGGDTGELFF
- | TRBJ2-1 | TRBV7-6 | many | TGTGCCAGCAGCCCTCGGGAGAATGAGCAGTTCTTC | CASSPRENEQFF
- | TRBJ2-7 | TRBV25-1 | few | TGTGCCAGCAGTGAATTATTAGGGGACAAGTCCTACGAGCAGTACTTC | CASSELLGDKSYEQYF
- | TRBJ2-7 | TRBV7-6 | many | TGTGCCAGCAGCTTAGGGACGGAGAGCGGATTCGAGCAGTACTTC | CASSLGTESGFEQYF
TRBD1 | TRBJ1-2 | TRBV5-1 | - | TGCGCCAGCAGCTTTGGGACAGGAACCTTCTATGGCTACACCTTC | CASSFGTGTFYGYTF
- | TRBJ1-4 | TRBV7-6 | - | TGTGCCAGCAGCTCCCTCCTCGGAGCGAGTAATGAAAAACTGTTTTTT | CASSSLLGASNEKLFF
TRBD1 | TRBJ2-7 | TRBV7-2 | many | TGTGCCAGCAGCTTAGTTGTTCGGGACAGGTTCTACGAGCAGTACTTC | CASSLVVRDRFYEQYF
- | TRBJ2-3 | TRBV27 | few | TGTGCCAGCAGTTTCGGGGGGCCGGTAGATACGCAGTATTTT | CASSFGGPVDTQYF
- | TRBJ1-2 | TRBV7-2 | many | TGTGCCGCTCCTCGGGGGGGCAGGTTCTATGGCTACACCTTC | CAAPRGGRFYGYTF
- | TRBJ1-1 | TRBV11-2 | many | TGTGCCAGCAGCCTCTCCGGGCAGGGCGCTTTCTTT | CASSLSGQGAFF
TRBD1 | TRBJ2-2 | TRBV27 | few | TGTGCCAGCAGTTTATTAAACCCGGGACAGTTTACCGGGGAGCTGTTTTTT | CASSLLNPGQFTGELFF
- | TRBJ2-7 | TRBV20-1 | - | TGCAGTGCTAGAGATCGGAGGACACCTAGCTCCTACGAGCAGTACTTC | CSARDRRTPSSYEQYF
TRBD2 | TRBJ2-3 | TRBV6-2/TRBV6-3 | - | TGTGCCAGCACCCTGACTAGCGGGGGTGATACGCAGTATTTT | CASTLTSGGDTQYF
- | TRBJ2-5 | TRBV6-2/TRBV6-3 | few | TGTGCCAGCAGTTCCATCAGACTGCCGGGCGAGACCCAGTACTTC | CASSSIRLPGETQYF
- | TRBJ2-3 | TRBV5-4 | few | TGTGCCAGCAGCTCCGGAGGTTACCTTTTAGATACGCAGTATTTT | CASSSGGYLLDTQYF
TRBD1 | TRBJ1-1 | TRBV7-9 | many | TGTGCCAGCAGCTCCACAGGGGCTGGTGAAGCTTTCTTT | CASSSTGAGEAFF
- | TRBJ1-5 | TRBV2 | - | TGTGCCAGCAGTGATCCAGGGGAGCAGCCCCAGCATTTT | CASSDPGEQPQHF
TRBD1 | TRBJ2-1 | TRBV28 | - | TGTGCCAGCACGAGGGGGCCGTACAATGAGCAGTTCTTC | CASTRGPYNEQFF
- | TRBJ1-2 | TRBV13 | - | TGTGCCAGCAGCCGAGCGGGGTCCTATGGCTACACCTTC | CASSRAGSYGYTF
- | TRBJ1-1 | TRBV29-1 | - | TGCAGCACCTCACTTGCGGCAGATGAAGCTTTCTTT | CSTSLAADEAFF
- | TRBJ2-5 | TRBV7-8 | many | TGTGCCAGCAGCTTTTTGACAGCGCAAGAGACCCAGTACTTC | CASSFLTAQETQYF
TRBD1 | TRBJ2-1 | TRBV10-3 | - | TGTGCCATCAGCGGTTGGGACAGGGCCTCCGATGAGCAGTTCTTC | CAISGWDRASDEQFF
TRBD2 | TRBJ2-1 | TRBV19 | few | TGTGCCAGTAGCACTAGCGGGGCCAATGAGCAGTTCTTC | CASSTSGANEQFF
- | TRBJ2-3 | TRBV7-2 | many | TGTGCCAGCAGCTTAGTTAGTGATACGCAGTATTTT | CASSLVSDTQYF
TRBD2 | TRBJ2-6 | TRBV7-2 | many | TGTGCCAGCAGCTTACTCTCTAGCGGGGGGGCCGGAGGGGCCAACGTCCTGACTTTC | CASSLLSSGGAGGANVLTF
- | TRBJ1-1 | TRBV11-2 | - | TGTGCCAGCAGCTTAGACCTAGGGGACACTGAAGCTTTCTTT | CASSLDLGDTEAFF
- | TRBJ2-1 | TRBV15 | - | TGTGCCACCAGCAGCCGGGGGTCCCCCTACAATGAGCAGTTCTTC | CATSSRGSPYNEQFF
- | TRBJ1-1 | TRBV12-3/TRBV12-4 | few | TGTGCCAGCAGTTTGAACCAGGGGAACACTGAAGCTTTCTTT | CASSLNQGNTEAFF
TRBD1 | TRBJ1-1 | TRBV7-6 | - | TGTGCCAGCAGCTTAGAAAACGACAGGGCCAACACTGAAGCTTTCTTT | CASSLENDRANTEAFF
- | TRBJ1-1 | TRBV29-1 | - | TGCAGCGTTGAGCTAGGCCTAGGGGACACTGAAGCTTTCTTT | CSVELGLGDTEAFF
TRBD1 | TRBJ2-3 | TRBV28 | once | TGTGCCAGCACCTCAAGGTTCGGGGACAGGCTAAACACAGATACGCAGTATTTT | CASTSRFGDRLNTDTQYF
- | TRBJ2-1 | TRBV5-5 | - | TGTGCCAGCAGCTTGGGTAGCGTCTATGAGCAGTTCTTC | CASSLGSVYEQFF
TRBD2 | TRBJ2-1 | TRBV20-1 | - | TGCAGTGCCTCCGGGACTAATTCCTACAATGAGCAGTTCTTC | CSASGTNSYNEQFF
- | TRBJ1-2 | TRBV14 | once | TGTGCCAGCAGCCAAGAAGTGCAAGGGGCCATCTATGGCTACACCTTC | CASSQEVQGAIYGYTF
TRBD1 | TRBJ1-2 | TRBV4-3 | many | TGCGCCAGCAGCCAAGACGGGACAGGGGGAGGCTACACCTTC | CASSQDGTGGGYTF
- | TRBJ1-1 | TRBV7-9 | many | TGTGCCAGCACATTGGGGGCGAACACTGAAGCTTTCTTT | CASTLGANTEAFF
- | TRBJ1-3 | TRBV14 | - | TGTGCCAGCAGCCCACCGATCTGGGACATTGGAAACACCATATATTTT | CASSPPIWDIGNTIYF
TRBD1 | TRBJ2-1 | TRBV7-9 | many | TGTGCCAGCAGCTCCCCTGGCGGGACAGGGGAATTTGAGCAGTTCTTC | CASSSPGGTGEFEQFF
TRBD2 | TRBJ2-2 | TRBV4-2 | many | TGTGCCAGCAGCCAAGATGGGGCGGGGGGGCCCTCCGGGGAGCTGTTTTTT | CASSQDGAGGPSGELFF
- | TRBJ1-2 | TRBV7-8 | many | TGTGCCAGCAGCTTACAACTCAGTCGGAACTATGGCTACACCTTC | CASSLQLSRNYGYTF
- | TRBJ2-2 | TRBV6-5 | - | TGTGCCAGCAGTTACGGGGCGGCCGGGGAGCTGTTTTTT | CASSYGAAGELFF
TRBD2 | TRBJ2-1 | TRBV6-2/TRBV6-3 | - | TGTGCCAGCCAGAAGCGGGGGCTCTCCTACAATGAGCAGTTCTTC | CASQKRGLSYNEQFF
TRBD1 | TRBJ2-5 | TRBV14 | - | TGTGCCAGCAGCCCCCGAACAGGGGCCCTAGAGACCCAGTACTTC | CASSPRTGALETQYF
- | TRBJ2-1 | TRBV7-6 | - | TGTGCCAGCAGCCCCGGGACTCAACCCCTCCTCGAGCAGTTCTTC | CASSPGTQPLLEQFF
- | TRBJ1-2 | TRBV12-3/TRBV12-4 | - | TGTGCCAGCAGTTCAGCCAAAGGGGCCTGTGGCTACACCTTC | CASSSAKGACGYTF
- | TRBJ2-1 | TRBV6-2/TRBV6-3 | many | TGTGCCAGCAATGTGGGGTATGAGCAGTTCTTC | CASNVGYEQFF
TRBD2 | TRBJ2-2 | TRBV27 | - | TGTGCCAGCAGTTTAACCCCCTGGGGTAGCGGGGTGACCGGGGAGCTGTTTTTT | CASSLTPWGSGVTGELFF
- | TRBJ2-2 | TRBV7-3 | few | TGTGCCAGCAGCTTAATGGGGCCCACCGGGGAGCTGTTTTTT | CASSLMGPTGELFF
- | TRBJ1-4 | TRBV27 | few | TGTGCCAGCACCGGTGGGGCTAATGAAAAACTGTTTTTT | CASTGGANEKLFF
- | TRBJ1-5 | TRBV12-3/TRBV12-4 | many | TGTGCCAGCAGTTTAGGATCCGGACCCAGGTTAAGCCATCAGCCCCAGCATTTT | CASSLGSGPRLSHQPQHF